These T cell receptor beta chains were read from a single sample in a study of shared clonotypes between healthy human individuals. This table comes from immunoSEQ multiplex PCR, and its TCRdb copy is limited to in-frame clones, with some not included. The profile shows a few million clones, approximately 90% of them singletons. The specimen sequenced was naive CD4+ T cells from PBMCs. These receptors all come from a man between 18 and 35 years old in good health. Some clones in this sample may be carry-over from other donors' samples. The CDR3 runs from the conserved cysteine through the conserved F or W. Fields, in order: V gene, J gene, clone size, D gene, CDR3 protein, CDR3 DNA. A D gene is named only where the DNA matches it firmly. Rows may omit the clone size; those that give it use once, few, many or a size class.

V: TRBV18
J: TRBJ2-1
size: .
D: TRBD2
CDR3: CASSPRTSGSGEQFF
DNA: TGTGCCAGCTCACCACGAACTAGCGGGAGTGGTGAGCAGTTCTTC

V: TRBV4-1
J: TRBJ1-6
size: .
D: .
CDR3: CASSPWTEKNSPLHF
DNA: TGCGCCAGCAGCCCTTGGACGGAGAAGAATTCACCCCTCCACTTT

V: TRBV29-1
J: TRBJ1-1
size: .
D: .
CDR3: CSVLSSTNTEAFF
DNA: TGCAGCGTTCTTAGCAGCACGAACACTGAAGCTTTCTTT

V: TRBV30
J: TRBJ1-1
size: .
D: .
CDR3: CAWTHTTEAFF
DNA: TGTGCCTGGACGCACACCACTGAAGCTTTCTTT

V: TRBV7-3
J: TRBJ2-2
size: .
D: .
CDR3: CASSLLGLEATGELFF
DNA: TGTGCCAGCAGCTTATTGGGGTTAGAAGCCACCGGGGAGCTGTTTTTT

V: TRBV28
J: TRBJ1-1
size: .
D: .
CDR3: CASSSRPRVGGRAFF
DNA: TGTGCCAGCAGTTCAAGGCCACGTGTGGGGGGAAGAGCTTTCTTT

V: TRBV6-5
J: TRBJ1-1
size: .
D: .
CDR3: CASSYSNLGLNTEAFF
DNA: TGTGCCAGCAGTTACTCGAATCTGGGTCTGAACACTGAAGCTTTCTTT

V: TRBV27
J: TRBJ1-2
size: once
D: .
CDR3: CASSFGGGKYGYTF
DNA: TGTGCCAGCAGTTTTGGTGGAGGGAAATATGGCTACACCTTC

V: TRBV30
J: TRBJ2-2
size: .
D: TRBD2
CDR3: CAWSPRGLAGVDTGELFF
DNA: TGTGCCTGGAGTCCAAGGGGGTTAGCGGGAGTAGACACCGGGGAGCTGTTTTTT

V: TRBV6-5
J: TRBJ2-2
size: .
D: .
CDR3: CASRRSNTGELFF
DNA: TGTGCCAGCAGGCGGAGTAACACCGGGGAGCTGTTTTTT

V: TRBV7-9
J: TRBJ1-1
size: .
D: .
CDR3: CASSPRNGVGTEAFF
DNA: TGTGCCAGCAGCCCGAGAAACGGGGTAGGCACTGAAGCTTTCTTT

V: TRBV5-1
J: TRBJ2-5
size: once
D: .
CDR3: CASSFGKGPGQETQYF
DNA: TGCGCCAGCAGCTTCGGAAAGGGACCAGGACAAGAGACCCAGTACTTC

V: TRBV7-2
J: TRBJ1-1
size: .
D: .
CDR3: CASSLRRVVNTEAFF
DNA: TGTGCCAGCAGCCTGCGTCGGGTTGTGAACACTGAAGCTTTCTTT

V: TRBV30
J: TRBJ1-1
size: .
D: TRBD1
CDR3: CAWRGQGTEAFF
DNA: TGTGCCTGGAGGGGACAGGGGACTGAAGCTTTCTTT

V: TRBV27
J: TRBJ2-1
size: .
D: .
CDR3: CASSFSIRANSEQFF
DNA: TGTGCCAGCAGTTTTTCAATACGAGCGAATTCCGAGCAGTTCTTC